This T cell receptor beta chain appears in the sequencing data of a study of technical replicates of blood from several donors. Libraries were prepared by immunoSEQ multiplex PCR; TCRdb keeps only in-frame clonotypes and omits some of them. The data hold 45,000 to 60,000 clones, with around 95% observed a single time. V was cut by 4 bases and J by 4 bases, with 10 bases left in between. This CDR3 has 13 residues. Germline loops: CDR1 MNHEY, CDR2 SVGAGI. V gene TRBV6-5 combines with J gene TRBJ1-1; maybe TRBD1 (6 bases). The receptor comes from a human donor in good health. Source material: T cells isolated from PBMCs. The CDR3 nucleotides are TGTGCCAGCAGTTCCGTGGGGGCCACTGAAGCTTTCTTT. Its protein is CASSSVGATEAFF.